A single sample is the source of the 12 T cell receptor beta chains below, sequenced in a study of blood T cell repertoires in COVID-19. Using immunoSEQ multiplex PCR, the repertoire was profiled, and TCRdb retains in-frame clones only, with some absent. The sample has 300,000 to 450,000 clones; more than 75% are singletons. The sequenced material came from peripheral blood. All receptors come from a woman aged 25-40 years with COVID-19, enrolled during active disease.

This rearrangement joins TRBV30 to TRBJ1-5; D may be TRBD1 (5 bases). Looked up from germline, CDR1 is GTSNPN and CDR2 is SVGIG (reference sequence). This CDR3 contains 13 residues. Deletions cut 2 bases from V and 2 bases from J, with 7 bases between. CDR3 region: CAWSMTGNQPQHF. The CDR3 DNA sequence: TGTGCCTGGAGTATGACAGGCAATCAGCCCCAGCATTTT.

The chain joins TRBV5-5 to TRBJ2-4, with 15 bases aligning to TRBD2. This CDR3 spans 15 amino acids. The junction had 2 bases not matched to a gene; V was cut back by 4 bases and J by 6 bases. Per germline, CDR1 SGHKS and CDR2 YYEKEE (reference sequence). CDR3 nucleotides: TGTGCCAGCAGCCAGGGACTAGCGGGGGGAAACATTCAGTACTTC. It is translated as CASSQGLAGGNIQYF.

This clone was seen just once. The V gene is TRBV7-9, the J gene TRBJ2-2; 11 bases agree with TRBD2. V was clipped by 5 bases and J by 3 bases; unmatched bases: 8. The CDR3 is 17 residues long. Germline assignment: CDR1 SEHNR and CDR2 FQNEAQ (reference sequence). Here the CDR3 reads CASSLLLAGVDTGELFF. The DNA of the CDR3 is TGTGCCAGCAGCCTCTTACTAGCGGGAGTTGACACCGGGGAGCTGTTTTTT.

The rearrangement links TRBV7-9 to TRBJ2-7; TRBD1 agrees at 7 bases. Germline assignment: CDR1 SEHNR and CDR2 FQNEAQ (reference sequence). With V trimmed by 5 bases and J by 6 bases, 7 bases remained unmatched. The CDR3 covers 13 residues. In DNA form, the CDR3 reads TGTGCCAGCAGCCTAGGACAGGTGGCCGAGCAGTACTTC. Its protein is CASSLGQVAEQYF.

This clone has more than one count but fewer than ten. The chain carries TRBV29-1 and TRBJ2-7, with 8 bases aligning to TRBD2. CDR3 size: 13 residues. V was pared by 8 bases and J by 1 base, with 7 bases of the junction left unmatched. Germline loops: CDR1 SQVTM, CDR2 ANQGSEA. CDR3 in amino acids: CSYAGTRSYEQYF. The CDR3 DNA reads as TGCAGCTATGCTGGGACTAGATCCTACGAGCAGTACTTC.

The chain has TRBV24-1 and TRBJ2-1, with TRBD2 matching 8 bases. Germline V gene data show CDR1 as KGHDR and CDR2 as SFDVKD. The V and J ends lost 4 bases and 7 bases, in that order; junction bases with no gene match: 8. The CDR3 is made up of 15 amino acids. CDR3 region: CATSDPGGVENEQFF. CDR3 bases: TGTGCCACCAGTGACCCCGGGGGGGTTGAGAATGAGCAGTTCTTC.

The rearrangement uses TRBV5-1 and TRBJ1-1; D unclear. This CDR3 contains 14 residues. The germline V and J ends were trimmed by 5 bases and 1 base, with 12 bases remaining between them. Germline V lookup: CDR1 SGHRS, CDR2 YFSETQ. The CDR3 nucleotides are TGCGCCAGCAGGCCGGGAGCTTCGAACACTGAAGCTTTCTTT. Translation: CASRPGASNTEAFF.

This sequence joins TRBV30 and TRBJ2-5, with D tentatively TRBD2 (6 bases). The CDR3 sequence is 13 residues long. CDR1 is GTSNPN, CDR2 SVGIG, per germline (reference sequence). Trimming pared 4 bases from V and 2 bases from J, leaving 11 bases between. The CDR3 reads CAWTPEGQETQYF. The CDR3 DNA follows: TGTGCCTGGACCCCGGAGGGTCAAGAGACCCAGTACTTC.

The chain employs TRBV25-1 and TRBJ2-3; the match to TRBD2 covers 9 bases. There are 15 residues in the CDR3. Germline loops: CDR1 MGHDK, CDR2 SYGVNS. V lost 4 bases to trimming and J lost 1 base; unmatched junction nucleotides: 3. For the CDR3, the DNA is TGTGCCAGCAGTGCGGCGGGAGGGGGCACAGATACGCAGTATTTT. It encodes CASSAAGGGTDTQYF.

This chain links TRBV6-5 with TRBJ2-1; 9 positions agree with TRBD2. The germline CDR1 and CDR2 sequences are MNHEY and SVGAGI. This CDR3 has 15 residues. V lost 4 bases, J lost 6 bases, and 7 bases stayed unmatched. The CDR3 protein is CASSSVSGSINEQFF. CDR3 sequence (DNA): TGTGCCAGCAGTTCTGTTAGCGGGAGTATCAATGAGCAGTTCTTC.

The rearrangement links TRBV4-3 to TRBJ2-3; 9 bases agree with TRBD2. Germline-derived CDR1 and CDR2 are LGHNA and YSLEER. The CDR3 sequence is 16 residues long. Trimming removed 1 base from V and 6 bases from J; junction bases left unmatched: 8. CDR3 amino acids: CASSQGYSGSPDTQYF. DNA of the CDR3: TGCGCCAGCAGCCAAGGATATAGCGGGAGCCCCGATACGCAGTATTTT.

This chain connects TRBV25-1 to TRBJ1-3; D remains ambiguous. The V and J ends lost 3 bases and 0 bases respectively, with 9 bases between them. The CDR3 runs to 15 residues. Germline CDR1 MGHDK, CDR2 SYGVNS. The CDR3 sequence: CASSDPGVSGNTIYF. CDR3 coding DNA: TGTGCCAGCAGTGACCCAGGCGTCTCTGGAAACACCATATATTTT.